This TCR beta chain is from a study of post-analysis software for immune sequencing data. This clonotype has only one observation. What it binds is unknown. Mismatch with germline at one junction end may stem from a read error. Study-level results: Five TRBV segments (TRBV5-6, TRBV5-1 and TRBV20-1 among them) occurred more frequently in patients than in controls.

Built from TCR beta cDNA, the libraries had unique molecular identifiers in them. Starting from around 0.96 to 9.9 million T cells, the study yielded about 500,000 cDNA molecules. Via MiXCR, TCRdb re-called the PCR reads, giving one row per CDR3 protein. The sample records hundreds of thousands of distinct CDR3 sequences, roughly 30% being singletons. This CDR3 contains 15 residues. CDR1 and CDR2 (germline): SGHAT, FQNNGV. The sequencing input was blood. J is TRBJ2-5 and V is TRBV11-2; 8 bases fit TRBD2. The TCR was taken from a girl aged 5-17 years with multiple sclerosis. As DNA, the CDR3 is TGCGCCGGCAGTCCGCGGGGGGCCCCAATGGGGACCCAGTACTTC. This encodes CAGSPRGAPMGTQYF.